A single count supports the clone carrying this TCR beta chain. The sample originates from a study of blood T cell repertoires in COVID-19. Study-level background: Collection of acute and convalescent COVID-19 samples took place in the United States, Italy and Spain. T cells, B-cell-depleted T cells, or PBMCs supplied cDNA or gDNA.

CDR1 is MNHEY and CDR2 is SMNVEV in the germline V gene (reference sequence). V dropped 4 bases and J dropped 5; count of bases not matched to a gene: 10. This CDR3 contains 17 residues. Clones were sequenced by immunoSEQ multiplex PCR, and TCRdb holds only the in-frame ones, with some missing. The profile shows under 150,000 clones, 75% to 80% of them singletons. The V call is TRBV27, the J call TRBJ1-6, with 8 positions matching TRBD1. The clonotype was recovered from a woman between 45 and 65 years old with active or convalescent COVID-19. Specimen: peripheral blood. The CDR3 bases are TGTGCCAGCAGTTCCTGGCTCAGGGGGCGGAATAATTCACCCCTCCACTTT. Encoded protein: CASSSWLRGRNNSPLHF.